These 9 T cell receptor beta chains came from one sample sequenced in a study of molecular identifiers for immune sequencing clone quantification. TCRdb itself ran the PCR reads through MiXCR, one entry per CDR3 protein. The table lists 400,000 to 600,000 distinct CDR3 sequences, about a fifth of them singletons. The specimen was naive CD8+ T cells from blood, with Jurkat cell RNA spiked in. Subset here: FACS-sorted CD8+CD4-CCR7+CD45RA+ naive T cells. These receptors were taken from a human donor in good health. Some libraries in this study had Jurkat cell RNA spiked in.

This clonotype was seen ten or more times. The chain carries TRBV4-2 and TRBJ2-7; the match to TRBD1 covers 8 bases. J was trimmed by 5 bases and V by 0 bases; bases with no gene match: 9. This CDR3 spans 16 amino acids. CDR1 LGHNA and CDR2 YNFKEQ come from the germline V gene. CDR3 coding DNA: TGTGCCAGCAGCCAAGATACCGGACAGGGTGCCCACGAGCAGTACTTC. Protein product: CASSQDTGQGAHEQYF.

This sequence joins TRBV30 and TRBJ1-1, with D maybe TRBD1 (5 bases). The CDR3 is 15 residues long. Germline V gene sequence: CDR1 GTSNPN, CDR2 SVGIG (reference sequence). V was clipped by 0 bases and J by 5 bases, with 16 bases between them. In nucleotides, the CDR3 is TGTGCCTGGAGTGTAACCGGGGCAGCCGCTACTGAAGCTTTCTTT. This codes for CAWSVTGAAATEAFF.

V is TRBV18 and J is TRBJ2-3, with a tentative D call TRBD2 (5 bases). The germline V and J ends were trimmed by 0 bases and 3 bases, with 7 bases remaining between them. This CDR3 is 14 amino acids long. The germline V gene has CDR1 KGHSH and CDR2 LQKENI. The DNA of the CDR3 is TGTGCCAGCTCACCACCGGGAGCAACAGATACGCAGTATTTT. This translates into CASSPPGATDTQYF.

This clonotype appeared many times. V and J are TRBV4-3 and TRBJ2-7; D could derive from TRBD1 or TRBD2 (5 bases each). With 0 bases removed from V and 1 base from J, the gap between germline ends came to 10 bases. Germline values: CDR1 LGHNA, CDR2 YSLEER. The CDR3 sequence is 15 residues long. The CDR3 reads CASSQDRGGSYEQYF. The CDR3 region has the DNA TGCGCCAGCAGCCAAGACCGGGGCGGGTCCTACGAGCAGTACTTC.

About this clonotype: The CDR3 does not close with the conserved phenylalanine or tryptophan, likely indicating a read error. The gene calls are TRBV11-2 and TRBJ2-1; D could derive from TRBD1 or TRBD2 (5 bases each). The V gene lost 5 bases and the J gene lost 10 bases, with 21 bases spanning the gap. CDR3 size: 15 residues. The germline V gene encodes CDR1 SGHAT and CDR2 FQNNGV. The CDR3 region is CASSPRDAPAGEQFL. In DNA form, the CDR3 reads TGTGCCAGCAGCCCCCGGGACGCCCCGGCCGGAGAGCAGTTCCTC.

This clonotype was observed at least ten times. V usage is TRBV6-6 and J usage is TRBJ2-1; possible D gene TRBD2, 7 bases. The CDR3 covers 11 residues. Trimming pared 7 bases from V and 9 bases from J, leaving 10 bases between. Germline CDR1 is MNHNY and CDR2 is SVGAGI (reference sequence). CDR3 amino acids: CASNGGREQFF. The CDR3 nucleotides read TGTGCCAGCAACGGGGGGCGTGAGCAGTTCTTC.

This clonotype was counted many times. The rearrangement joins TRBV2 to TRBJ1-5; D ambiguous. The CDR3 contains 12 residues. Germline CDR1 SNHLY, CDR2 FYNNEI. Trimming took off 6 bases at V and 1 base at J, with 4 bases between the two ends. The CDR3 region is CASRESNQPQHF. DNA for the CDR3: TGTGCCAGCAGGGAAAGCAATCAGCCCCAGCATTTT.

To note about this clonotype: The missing conserved phenylalanine or tryptophan at the end of this CDR3 makes a read error likely. The V gene is TRBV12-3 or TRBV12-4, the J gene TRBJ2-7; 7 positions match TRBD2. The CDR3 spans 14 residues. V shed 3 bases, J shed 4 bases, and the junction held 6 bases outside the gene matches. DNA for the CDR3: TGTGCCAGCAGTTTGGGGGGGAGGCCATACGAGCAGTACTCC. It translates to CASSLGGRPYEQYS.

On this clonotype: A single base separates this from a much larger clone, so it may be a read error. The chain couples TRBV20-1 to TRBJ2-3; 10 bases align to TRBD2. V was pared by 2 bases and J by 2 bases, with 4 bases of the junction left unmatched. The CDR3 sequence is 15 residues long. Germline values: CDR1 DFQATT, CDR2 SNEGSKA (reference sequence). CDR3 in DNA: TGCAGTGCTAGAAGAACTAGCGGGAACACAGATACGCAGTATTTT. It specifies CSARRTSGNTDTQYF.